The 21 T cell receptor beta chains below were found in one sample sequenced in a study of T cells in Graves' hyperthyroidism and ophthalmopathy. Regions amplified from RNA transcripts were the TCR beta CDR3 regions. HTBI primers were employed in a first-round RT-PCR of the TCR CDR3. TCRdb fed the multiplex PCR reads into MiXCR, producing one record per CDR3 protein. Here the sample spans roughly 500,000 distinct CDR3 sequences, 14% being singletons. The sequencing input was blood. These receptors all come from a woman aged 25 to 45 with Graves' hyperthyroidism that later progressed to Graves' ophthalmopathy.

The table lists this clonotype with many counts. The J gene is TRBJ2-7, the V gene TRBV2; 10 bases are shared with TRBD2. This CDR3 spans 15 amino acids. V lost 7 bases to trimming and J lost 2 bases; unmatched junction nucleotides: 8. Germline V gene lookup returns CDR1 SNHLY and CDR2 FYNNEI. As DNA, the CDR3 is TGTGCCAGCAAAGTAGGACTAGCGGCCACCTACGAGCAGTACTTC. Protein: CASKVGLAATYEQYF. The complete variable domain, with remaining parts taken from reference TRBV2 and TRBJ2-7, reads EPEVTQTPSHQVTQMGQEVILRCVPISNHLYFYWYRQILGQKVEFLVSFYNNEISEKSEIFDDQFSVERPDGSNFTLKIRSTKLEDSAMYFCASKVGLAATYEQYFGPGTRLTVT.

This clonotype was recorded many times. The gene calls are TRBV11-2 and TRBJ2-1; 7 bases are shared with TRBD2. J was trimmed by 0 bases and V by 4 bases; bases with no gene match: 3. CDR1 is SGHAT, CDR2 FQNNGV, per germline. The CDR3 sequence is 15 residues long. Here the CDR3 reads CASSWGGSSYNEQFF. DNA of the CDR3: TGTGCCAGCAGCTGGGGGGGGAGCTCCTACAATGAGCAGTTCTTC.

This clonotype was recorded at least ten times. The chain employs TRBV10-3 and TRBJ2-2; 7 nucleotides align to TRBD2. The length of the CDR3 is 13 residues. CDR1 is ENHRY and CDR2 is SYGVKD in the germline V gene. The junction had 3 bases not matched to a gene; V was cut back by 11 bases and J by 0 bases. CDR3 residues: CAGEGANTGELFF. The CDR3 DNA follows: TGTGCCGGGGAGGGCGCGAACACCGGGGAGCTGTTTTTT.

The gene calls are TRBV6-1 and TRBJ2-7, with TRBD2 matching 7 bases. Germline lookup yields CDR1 MNHNS and CDR2 SASEGT. With V trimmed by 6 bases and J by 2 bases, 7 bases remained unmatched. The CDR3 totals 14 residues. The CDR3 region has the DNA TGTGCCAGCAGCGACACTAGCGTCGCCTACGAGCAGTACTTC. Encoded protein: CASSDTSVAYEQYF.

This clonotype was counted ten times or more. The CDR3, as DNA: TGTGCCAGCAACCCCAACTACGAGCAGTACTTC. It encodes CASNPNYEQYF. The gene calls are TRBV2 and TRBJ2-7; D is undetermined. CDR3 length: 11 residues. Trimming removed 7 bases at V and 3 bases at J, with 7 bases between. The germline V gene encodes CDR1 SNHLY and CDR2 FYNNEI.

The table lists this clonotype with many counts. V and J are TRBV12-3 or TRBV12-4 and TRBJ2-7; D is perhaps TRBD2 (5 bases). Trimming removed 3 bases at V and 5 bases at J, with 17 bases between. CDR3 length: 15 amino acids. CDR3 protein: CASSLVARPPHEQYF. DNA of the CDR3: TGTGCCAGCAGTTTGGTAGCGAGGCCCCCCCACGAGCAGTACTTC.

This clonotype was counted only a few times. The chain combines TRBV2 with TRBJ1-5; a weak D match, TRBD1 (5 bases). Trimming removed 6 bases at V and 0 bases at J, with 9 bases between. CDR3 size: 14 residues. Germline V gene lookup returns CDR1 SNHLY and CDR2 FYNNEI. In DNA, the CDR3 is TGTGCCAGCAGCTCTGACAGTAGCAATCAGCCCCAGCATTTT. Residues: CASSSDSSNQPQHF. The variable domain in full, completed from reference TRBV2 and TRBJ1-5, reads EPEVTQTPSHQVTQMGQEVILRCVPISNHLYFYWYRQILGQKVEFLVSFYNNEISEKSEIFDDQFSVERPDGSNFTLKIRSTKLEDSAMYFCASSSDSSNQPQHFGDGTRLSIL.

This chain connects TRBV6-5 to TRBJ2-7, with D perhaps assigned TRBD1 or TRBD2 (5 bases each). CDR1 MNHEY and CDR2 SVGAGI come from the germline V gene. The length of the CDR3 is 14 residues. V was cut by 2 bases and J by 2 bases, with 10 bases left in between. CDR3 bases: TGTGCCAGCAGTTACCGGGACCCAGCCTACGAGCAGTACTTC. The encoded protein is CASSYRDPAYEQYF.

This clonotype was seen at least ten times. The CDR3 loop reads CASSSTGTDEKLFF. For the CDR3, the DNA is TGCGCCAGCAGCTCAACCGGGACAGATGAAAAACTGTTTTTT. The J gene is TRBJ1-4, the V gene TRBV5-1; 7 bases agree with TRBD1. The CDR3 consists of 14 residues. V dropped 3 bases and J dropped 6; count of bases not matched to a gene: 5. Germline values: CDR1 SGHRS, CDR2 YFSETQ.

This clonotype came up many times. This chain joins TRBV3-1 and TRBJ2-3, with D maybe TRBD2 (5 bases). Between the trimmed V and J ends, which lost 2 bases and 12 bases, there was a span of 9 bases. CDR3 length equals 11 residues. The germline CDR1 and CDR2 sequences are LGHDT and YNNKEL (reference sequence). The DNA of the CDR3 is TGTGCCAGCAGCCAAACGGGGAGCCAGTATTTT. Translation: CASSQTGSQYF.

This clonotype was counted at least ten times. The V gene is TRBV10-3, the J gene TRBJ2-1; no definite D call. The V end was cut by 0 bases, the J end by 5 bases, with 8 bases between. The germline V gene has CDR1 ENHRY and CDR2 SYGVKD. CDR3 length: 14 amino acids. The CDR3 DNA follows: TGTGCCATCAGTGAGTCGATAGACGACAATGAGCAGTTCTTC. Translating gives CAISESIDDNEQFF.

This clonotype was observed at least ten times. The chain uses TRBV11-2 and TRBJ2-4; D is ambiguous. With 6 bases removed from V and 2 bases from J, the gap between germline ends came to 8 bases. Germline loops: CDR1 SGHAT, CDR2 FQNNGV. This CDR3 comprises 13 residues. The CDR3 loop reads CASSYGPKNIQYF. CDR3 nucleotides: TGTGCCAGCAGTTATGGACCCAAAAACATTCAGTACTTC.

The chain combines TRBV13 with TRBJ2-4; 8 nucleotides agree with TRBD1. J lost 3 bases, V lost 3 bases, and 4 bases had no gene match. Germline loops: CDR1 PRHDT, CDR2 FYEKMQ (reference sequence). The CDR3 extends over 15 amino acids. The CDR3 bases are TGTGCCAGCAGCTTGCGCGGGACAGGCAAAAACATTCAGTACTTC. This encodes CASSLRGTGKNIQYF.

Ten or more counts support this clonotype. The genes are TRBV6-2 or TRBV6-3 and TRBJ1-5, with D tentatively TRBD1 (5 bases). The CDR3 totals 15 residues. Germline lookup yields CDR1 MNHEY and CDR2 SVGEGT. Trimming removed 6 bases at V and 1 base at J, with 13 bases between. Written as DNA, the CDR3 is TGTGCCAGCAGCTTTACCAGACAGAGCAATCAGCCCCAGCATTTT. It translates to CASSFTRQSNQPQHF.

This clonotype was recorded at least ten times. The chain combines TRBV19 with TRBJ2-7, with TRBD1 identical over 8 bases. Germline V gene sequence: CDR1 LNHDA, CDR2 SQIVND (reference sequence). Trimming cost V 3 bases and J 0 bases; bases outside gene matches: 4. The CDR3 runs to 15 residues. The CDR3 sequence is CASSMWTGSSYEQYF. CDR3 sequence (DNA): TGTGCCAGTAGTATGTGGACAGGGAGCTCCTACGAGCAGTACTTC. Filled out from reference TRBV19 and TRBJ2-7, the complete variable domain reads DGGITQSPKYLFRKEGQNVTLSCEQNLNHDAMYWYRQDPGQGLRLIYYSQIVNDFQKGDIAEGYSVSREKKESFPLTVTSAQKNPTAFYLCASSMWTGSSYEQYFGPGTRLTVT.

This clonotype was detected ten times or more. CDR3 region: CASHAGVLCDEQFF. CDR3 DNA: TGTGCCAGCCACGCGGGAGTGCTGTGCGATGAGCAGTTCTTC. The chain links TRBV9 to TRBJ2-1, with 7 positions matching TRBD2. The CDR3 totals 14 residues. V was clipped by 7 bases and J by 8 bases; unmatched bases: 12. Germline CDR1 SGDLS, CDR2 YYNGEE. Looking up the rest from reference TRBV9 and TRBJ2-1 gives the full variable domain: DSGVTQTPKHLITATGQRVTLRCSPRSGDLSVYWYQQSLDQGLQFLIQYYNGEERAKGNILERFSAQQFPDLHSELNLSSLELGDSALYFCASHAGVLCDEQFFGPGTRLTVL.

The table lists this clonotype with many counts. The J gene is TRBJ2-7, the V gene TRBV29-1; 9 positions agree with TRBD1. The V and J ends lost 4 bases and 3 bases, in that order; junction bases with no gene match: 10. Germline V gives CDR1 SQVTM, CDR2 ANQGSEA. The length of the CDR3 is 15 residues. DNA for the CDR3: TGCAGCGTTGGTGGGTTAGTGACAGGGGGCTACGAGCAGTACTTC. Its protein product is CSVGGLVTGGYEQYF.

The gene calls are TRBV5-4 and TRBJ2-5, with a weak D call TRBD2 (5 bases). CDR1 and CDR2 (germline): SGHNT, YYREEE (reference sequence). V lost 4 bases and J lost 4, with 17 bases in between. This CDR3 comprises 15 residues. CDR3 coding DNA: TGTGCCAGCAGCAGTCCGAGGGCGTTAGGAGAGACCCAGTACTTC. Translation: CASSSPRALGETQYF.

This clonotype was seen repeatedly, ten times or more. The V gene is TRBV9, the J gene TRBJ2-2; D may be TRBD2 (6 bases). Germline V gives CDR1 SGDLS, CDR2 YYNGEE. This CDR3 is 15 amino acids long. Trimming stripped 0 bases from V and 8 bases from J, with 14 bases between. The CDR3 loop reads CASSVVGSREGELFF. As DNA, the CDR3 is TGTGCCAGCAGCGTAGTCGGTTCGCGGGAAGGGGAGCTGTTTTTT.

The V and J genes are TRBV9 and TRBJ2-5; D may be TRBD2 (5 bases). This CDR3 contains 15 residues. The V gene's germline CDR1 is SGDLS and CDR2 YYNGEE. V was pared by 2 bases and J by 5 bases, with 16 bases between. This CDR3 reads CASSVSTYSGETQYF. DNA of the CDR3: TGTGCCAGCAGCGTGTCTACGTATTCGGGGGAGACCCAGTACTTC.

There are many counts of this clonotype. V usage is TRBV7-9 and J usage is TRBJ2-7; no definite D call. The CDR3 covers 15 residues. With 0 bases removed from V and 7 bases from J, the gap between germline ends came to 16 bases. Germline V gives CDR1 SEHNR, CDR2 FQNEAQ (reference sequence). Written as DNA, the CDR3 is TGTGCCAGCAGCTTAGCGGCAGGTCACCATGGGGAGCAGTACTTC. Translation gives CASSLAAGHHGEQYF.